This entry is about one T cell receptor (beta chain). The antigen remains unidentified. This sample is part of a study of T-cell memory formation after mild COVID-19. Overall study: The TCR clusters were mostly specific to one donor.

Trimming shortened V by 2 bases and J by 2 bases, and 8 bases separated the two germline ends. From germline, CDR1 is SGHRS and CDR2 YFSETQ. The CDR3 length is 14 residues. TCRdb re-analysed the 5' RACE reads in MiXCR, keeping a single row per CDR3 protein. This sample has 220,000 or so distinct CDR3 sequences, with around 9.5% found just once. Study-wide findings and caveats: Later expanders leaned CD4+, whereas day 15 to 85 contracting clones were balanced CD4/CD8. A subset of responding clones appeared in pre-infection memory, suggesting cross-reactive memory joined.

The rearrangement links TRBV5-1 to TRBJ2-1, with TRBD1 as a possible D gene (6 bases). The specimen was PBMCs or a T cell subset sorted from them (not recorded which). The receptor comes from a man aged 18 to 35 who had mild COVID-19 (a few samples of this study predate the infection). Cell type and time point are not known. The CDR3 protein is CASSFTGPYNEQFF. The CDR3 nucleotides read TGCGCCAGCAGCTTCACAGGGCCCTACAATGAGCAGTTCTTC.